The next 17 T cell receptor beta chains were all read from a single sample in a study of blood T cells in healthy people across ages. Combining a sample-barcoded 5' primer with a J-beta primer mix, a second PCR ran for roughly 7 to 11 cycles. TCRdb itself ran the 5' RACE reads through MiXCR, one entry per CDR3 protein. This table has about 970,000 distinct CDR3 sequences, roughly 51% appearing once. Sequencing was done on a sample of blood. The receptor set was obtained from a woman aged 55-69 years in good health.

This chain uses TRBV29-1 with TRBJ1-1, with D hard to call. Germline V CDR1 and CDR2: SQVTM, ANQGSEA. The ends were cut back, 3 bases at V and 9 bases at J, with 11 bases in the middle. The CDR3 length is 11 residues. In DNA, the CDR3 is TGCAGCGTTGATTCGGGGATTAAAGCTTTCTTT. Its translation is CSVDSGIKAFF.

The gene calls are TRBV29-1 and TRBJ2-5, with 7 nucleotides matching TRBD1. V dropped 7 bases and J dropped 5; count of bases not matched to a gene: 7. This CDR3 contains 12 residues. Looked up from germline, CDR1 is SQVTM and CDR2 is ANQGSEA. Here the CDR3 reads CSAGDREETQYF. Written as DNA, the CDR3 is TGCAGCGCGGGCGACAGGGAGGAGACCCAGTACTTC.

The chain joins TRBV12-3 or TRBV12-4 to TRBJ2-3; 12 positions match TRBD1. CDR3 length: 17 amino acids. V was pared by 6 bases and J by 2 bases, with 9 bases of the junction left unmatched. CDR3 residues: CASSRDRGLSSTDTQYF. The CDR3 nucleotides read TGTGCCAGCAGCCGGGACAGGGGGCTTTCCTCCACAGATACGCAGTATTTT.

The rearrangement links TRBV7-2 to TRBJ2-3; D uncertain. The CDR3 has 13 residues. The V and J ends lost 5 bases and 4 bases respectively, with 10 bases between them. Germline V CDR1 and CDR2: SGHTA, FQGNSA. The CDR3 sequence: CASSVGWSDTQYF. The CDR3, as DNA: TGTGCCAGCAGCGTAGGGTGGTCAGATACGCAGTATTTT.

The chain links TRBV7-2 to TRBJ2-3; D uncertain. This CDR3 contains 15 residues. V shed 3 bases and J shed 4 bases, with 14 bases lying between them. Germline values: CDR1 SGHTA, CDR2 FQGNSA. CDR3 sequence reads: CASSLGRLWADTQYF. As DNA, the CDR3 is TGTGCCAGCAGCTTGGGAAGGTTATGGGCAGATACGCAGTATTTT.

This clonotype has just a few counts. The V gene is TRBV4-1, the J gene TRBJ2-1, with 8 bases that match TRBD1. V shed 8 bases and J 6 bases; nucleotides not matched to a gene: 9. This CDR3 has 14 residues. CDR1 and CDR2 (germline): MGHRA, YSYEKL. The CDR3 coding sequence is TGCGCCAGCCCCTCCGGACAGGGTAGCAATGAGCAGTTCTTC. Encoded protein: CASPSGQGSNEQFF.

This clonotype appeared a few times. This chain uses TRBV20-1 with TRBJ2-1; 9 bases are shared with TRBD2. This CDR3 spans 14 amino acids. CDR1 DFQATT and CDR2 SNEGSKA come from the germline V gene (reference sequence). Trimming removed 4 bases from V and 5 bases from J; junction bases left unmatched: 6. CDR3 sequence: CSAIGGRADNEQFF. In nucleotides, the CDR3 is TGCAGTGCTATTGGCGGGAGGGCCGACAATGAGCAGTTCTTC.

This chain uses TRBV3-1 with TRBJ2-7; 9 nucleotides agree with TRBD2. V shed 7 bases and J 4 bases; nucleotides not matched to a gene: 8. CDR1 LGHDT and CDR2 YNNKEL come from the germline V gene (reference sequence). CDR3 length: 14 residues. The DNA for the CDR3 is TGTGCCAGCACCTCAGGGGGACTAGCATACGAGCAGTACTTC. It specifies CASTSGGLAYEQYF.

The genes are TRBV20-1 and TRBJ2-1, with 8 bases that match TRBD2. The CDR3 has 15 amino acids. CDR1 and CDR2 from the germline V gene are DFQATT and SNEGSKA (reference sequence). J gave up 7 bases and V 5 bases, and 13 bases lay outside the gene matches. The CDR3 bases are TGCAGTGCTTCCTATAGCGGGGCAGGAAGGAATGAGCAGTTCTTC. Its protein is CSASYSGAGRNEQFF.

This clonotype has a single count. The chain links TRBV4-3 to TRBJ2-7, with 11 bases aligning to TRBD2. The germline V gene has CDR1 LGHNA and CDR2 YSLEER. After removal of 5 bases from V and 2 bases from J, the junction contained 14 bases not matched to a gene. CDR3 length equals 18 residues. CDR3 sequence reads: CASSTSTWLAGGAYEQYF. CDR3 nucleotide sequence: TGCGCCAGCAGCACATCTACGTGGCTAGCGGGAGGAGCCTACGAGCAGTACTTC.

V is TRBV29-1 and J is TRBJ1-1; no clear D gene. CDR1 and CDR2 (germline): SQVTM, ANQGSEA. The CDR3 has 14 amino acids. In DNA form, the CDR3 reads TGCAGTGCAACTCAGCGGCAGTCGTTTACTGAAGCTTTCTTT. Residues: CSATQRQSFTEAFF.

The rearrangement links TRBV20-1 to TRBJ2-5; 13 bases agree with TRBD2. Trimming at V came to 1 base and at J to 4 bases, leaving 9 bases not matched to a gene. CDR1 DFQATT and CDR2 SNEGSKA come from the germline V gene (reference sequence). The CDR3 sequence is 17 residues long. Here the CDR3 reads CSARGAGTSGIVETQYF. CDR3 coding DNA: TGCAGTGCTAGAGGCGCAGGGACTAGCGGGATAGTAGAGACCCAGTACTTC.

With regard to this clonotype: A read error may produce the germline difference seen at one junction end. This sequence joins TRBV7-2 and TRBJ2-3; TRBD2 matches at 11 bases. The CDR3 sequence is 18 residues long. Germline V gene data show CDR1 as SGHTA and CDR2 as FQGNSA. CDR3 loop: CASSSQSSGRAGTGTQYF. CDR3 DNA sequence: TGTGCCAGCAGCTCGCAAAGTAGCGGGAGGGCCGGCACAGGTACGCAGTATTTT. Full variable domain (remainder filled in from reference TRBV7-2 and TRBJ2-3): GAGVSQSPSNKVTEKGKDVELRCDPISGHTALYWYRQSLGQGLEFLIYFQGNSAPDKSGLPSDRFSAERTGGSVSTLTIQRTQQEDSAVYLCASSSQSSGRAGTGTQYFGPGTRLTVL.

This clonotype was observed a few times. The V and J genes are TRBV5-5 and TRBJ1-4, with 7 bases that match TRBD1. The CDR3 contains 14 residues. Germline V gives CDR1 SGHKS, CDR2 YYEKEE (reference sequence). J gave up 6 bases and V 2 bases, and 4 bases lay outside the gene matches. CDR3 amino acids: CASSFGGGYEKLFF. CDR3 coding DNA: TGTGCCAGCAGCTTTGGAGGGGGCTATGAAAAACTGTTTTTT.

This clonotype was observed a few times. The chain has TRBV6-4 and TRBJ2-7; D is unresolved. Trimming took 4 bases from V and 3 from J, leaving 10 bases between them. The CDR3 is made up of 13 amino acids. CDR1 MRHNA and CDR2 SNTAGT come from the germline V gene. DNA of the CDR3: TGTGCCAGCAGTGCGGAACAAGGCTACGAGCAGTACTTC. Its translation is CASSAEQGYEQYF.

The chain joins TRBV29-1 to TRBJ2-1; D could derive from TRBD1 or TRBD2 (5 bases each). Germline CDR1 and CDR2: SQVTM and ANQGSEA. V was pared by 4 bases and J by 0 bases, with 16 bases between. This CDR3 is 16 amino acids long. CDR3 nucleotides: TGCAGCGTTGTAGGGGTACTAGGGAGCTCCTACAATGAGCAGTTCTTC. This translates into CSVVGVLGSSYNEQFF.

The DNA for the CDR3 is TGCAGTGCAATGGTGGACAAGGGAGAGACCCAGTACTTC. Protein sequence: CSAMVDKGETQYF. This chain uses TRBV20-1 with TRBJ2-5; TRBD1 is a possible D gene (5 bases). V gave up 6 bases and J gave up 4 bases, with 15 bases separating them. Germline loops: CDR1 DFQATT, CDR2 SNEGSKA (reference sequence). The CDR3 totals 13 residues.